This T cell receptor beta chain was retrieved from a study of identical twins. Study-level results: Fewer insertions characterized abundant cord blood beta clonotypes, whereas memory repertoires showed none.

TCRdb recomputed calls from the 5' RACE reads with MiXCR, one row per CDR3 protein. Of hundreds of thousands of distinct CDR3 sequences listed, 15% to 20% were seen once; the top ten hold over 10%. As regards this clonotype: The antigen is undetermined.

The ends were cut back, 1 base at V and 5 bases at J, with 24 bases in the middle. The CDR3 spans 18 residues. CDR1 and CDR2 (germline): DFQATT, SNEGSKA (reference sequence). These sequences were also reported in another study, on T cells expressing NK-cell markers. That source adds: The TCR beta repertoires were obtained from sorted CD3+CD56+NKG2C+, CD3+CD56+NKG2C- and CD3+CD56-NKG2C+ T cells. Among CD8+ T cells from five or six donors, dominant NKG2C+ clonotypes accounted for roughly 1.0-7.0%. Certain NKG2C+ T cell clones were expanded, and their HCMV specificity remained unclear.

The sample was PBMCs. This clonotype was sampled from a woman aged 18-30 years in good health. The chain employs TRBV20-1 and TRBJ2-1; TRBD2 might be the D (6 bases). CDR3 sequence (DNA): TGCAGTGCTAGAGCCATATATAGTAGCGGTCCTACTAACAATGAGCAGTTCTTC. It encodes CSARAIYSSGPTNNEQFF.